This TCR beta chain was observed in a study of vaccination and CD4 T cells after COVID-19. Study-wide context: All convalescent patients were nasal swab PCR positive for SARS-CoV-2; several had mild and one severe disease. Samples were taken after vaccination, a median of around 78 days after dose two, with a range of 14 to 241. The convalescents comprised six males and four females, two of them Hispanic.

The CDR3 has 16 amino acids. Trimming took 4 bases from V and 0 from J, leaving 15 bases between them. From germline, CDR1 is SGHNT and CDR2 YYREEE (reference sequence). In the case of this clonotype: The target antigen is unknown.

In TCRdb, the PCR reads were re-called with MiXCR into one record per CDR3 protein. This sample carries about 21,000 distinct CDR3 sequences, 50% to 70% of them seen once, and the ten largest clones take just under 1%. Study-wide points: Convalescent patients saw a median about 86% of their reactive clones show up only after vaccination.

The V gene is TRBV5-4, the J gene TRBJ2-3; D unresolved. The sequence derives from a human donor who had recovered from COVID-19. Specimen: CD4+ T cells from blood, collected before SARS-CoV-2 vaccination. The CDR3 DNA reads TGTGCCAGCAGCCGCAGCGAATACCCTAGCACAGATACGCAGTATTTT. Its protein is CASSRSEYPSTDTQYF. Full variable domain (remainder filled in from reference TRBV5-4 and TRBJ2-3): ETGVTQSPTHLIKTRGQQVTLRCSSQSGHNTVSWYQQALGQGPQFIFQYYREEENGRGNFPPRFSGLQFPNYSSELNVNALELDDSALYLCASSRSEYPSTDTQYFGPGTRLTVL.